Listed below are T cell receptor beta chains from one sample, sequenced in a study of blood T cell repertoires in COVID-19. The protocol was immunoSEQ multiplex PCR, while the TCRdb copy is restricted to in-frame clones and leaves out a portion. This sample has some 170,000 clones; around 76% occur once, and the top ten carry about 8%. Sequenced material: peripheral blood. These receptors were taken from an older woman with acute or convalescent COVID-19. Both conserved end residues are part of each CDR3. The order of the fields is D gene, V gene, clone size, J gene, CDR3 DNA, CDR3 protein. A D gene is named only where the DNA matches it firmly. Rows may omit the clone size; those that give it use once, few, many or a size class.

-,TRBV4-3,-,TRBJ1-1,TGCGCCAGCAGCCAAGATAGAGTTAACCCTGAAGCTTTCTTT,CASSQDRVNPEAFF
TRBD1,TRBV5-1,-,TRBJ2-7,TGCGCCAGCAGCTTCGCGCCTACAACAACGACCGGGACAGGGGGCGGACGATGGTACGAGCAGTACTTC,CASSFAPTTTTGTGGGRWYEQYF
-,TRBV6-2/TRBV6-3,-,TRBJ2-5,TGTGCCAGCAGCCACCAGTACCAAGAGACCCAGTACTTC,CASSHQYQETQYF
-,TRBV5-4,-,TRBJ1-2,TGTGCCAGCGGAGTCGGGGGGTCCTATGGCTACACCTTC,CASGVGGSYGYTF
-,TRBV6-2/TRBV6-3,-,TRBJ2-5,TGTGCCAGCAGTTATATAGGGGTACTGGAGACCCAGTACTTC,CASSYIGVLETQYF
-,TRBV5-1,-,TRBJ2-5,TGCGCCAGCAGCTTTAGCCCCCAAGAGACCCAGTACTTC,CASSFSPQETQYF
-,TRBV6-5,-,TRBJ1-3,TGTGCCAGCACTTACTCCGGGACACAGTCTGGAAACACCATATATTTT,CASTYSGTQSGNTIYF
TRBD2,TRBV6-2/TRBV6-3,once,TRBJ2-4,TGTGCCAGCAGTACCCTGACTAGCGGCGGGATAATAGCCAAAAACATTCAGTACTTC,CASSTLTSGGIIAKNIQYF
-,TRBV7-8,-,TRBJ2-1,TGTGCCAGCAGCTTTAGCGGCAATGAGCAGTTCTTC,CASSFSGNEQFF
TRBD2,TRBV7-3,-,TRBJ2-3,TGTGCCAGCAGCTGGGGAGCGGGATCAGATACGCAGTATTTT,CASSWGAGSDTQYF
TRBD2,TRBV24-1,few,TRBJ2-5,TGTGCCACCAGTGATTCCTCTAGCGGGGCTTACCAAGAGACCCAGTACTTC,CATSDSSSGAYQETQYF
-,TRBV9,-,TRBJ2-1,TGTGCCAGCAGCGTTGGGGTTAGCGGAAGCTCCTACAATGAGCAGTTCTTC,CASSVGVSGSSYNEQFF
-,TRBV11-2,-,TRBJ2-1,TGTGCCAGCAGCTCAGCATGGGCAGGGGAGCAGTTCTTC,CASSSAWAGEQFF
-,TRBV18,-,TRBJ2-1,TGTGCCAGCTCACCACCGACCGGAGTCTCCTACAATGAGCAGTTCTTC,CASSPPTGVSYNEQFF
-,TRBV7-6,-,TRBJ2-3,TGTGCCTTAAGCGAGGGGCAGTATTTT,CALSEGQYF
-,TRBV29-1,-,TRBJ2-2,TGCAGCGTTGTGGGCCCTACTTCCGGGGCGCGGGGCGGGGAGCTGTTTTTT,CSVVGPTSGARGGELFF
-,TRBV28,-,TRBJ1-1,TGTGCCAGCAGTCCCCCCTGGCAGAACACTGAAGCTTTCTTT,CASSPPWQNTEAFF
-,TRBV9,-,TRBJ2-5,TGTGCCAGCAGCGTGGGAGCGGAAGAGACCCAGTACTTC,CASSVGAEETQYF
TRBD2,TRBV6-2/TRBV6-3,-,TRBJ2-1,TGTGCCAGCAGTCCAGGACTAGCCCAGAGGGGATACAATGAGCAGTTCTTC,CASSPGLAQRGYNEQFF
-,TRBV2,-,TRBJ2-7,TGTGCCAGCATTTTGACAGGTCCCTACGAGCAGTACTTC,CASILTGPYEQYF
-,TRBV7-9,-,TRBJ2-7,TGTGCCAGCAGCTTTCCGGGTAACTACGAGCAGTACTTC,CASSFPGNYEQYF
TRBD2,TRBV2,-,TRBJ2-6,TGTGCCAGCCTTGGGCTAGCGGGAGGAGGACCCCCGGCGGCCAACGTCCTGACTTTC,CASLGLAGGGPPAANVLTF
-,TRBV7-2,-,TRBJ1-1,TGTGCCAGCAGCTCGACCCCGGGGTACACTGAAGCTTTCTTT,CASSSTPGYTEAFF
-,TRBV7-9,-,TRBJ2-5,TGTGCCAGCAGCCAGGAGGTGGAGGGCAAAAAGACCCAGTACTTC,CASSQEVEGKKTQYF
-,TRBV4-3,few,TRBJ2-7,TGCGCCAGCAGCCGCGGGACGAGCTCCAACTACGAGCAGTACTTC,CASSRGTSSNYEQYF
TRBD1,TRBV6-5,-,TRBJ2-3,TGTGCCAGCGCCGAGACCGGGACAGGACGAAATACGCAGTATTTT,CASAETGTGRNTQYF
TRBD1,TRBV5-1,-,TRBJ2-2,TGCGCCAGCAGCTGGGGACAGGGGATAAACACCGGGGAGCTGTTTTTT,CASSWGQGINTGELFF
-,TRBV15,-,TRBJ2-2,TGTGCCACCAGCCTTCGCACCGGGGAGCTGTTTTTT,CATSLRTGELFF
-,TRBV5-1,-,TRBJ1-1,TGCGCCAGCCGCCAAGGGGAGGACACTGAAGCTTTCTTT,CASRQGEDTEAFF
TRBD1,TRBV30,-,TRBJ1-2,TGTGCCTGGAGTTACAGACAGGGGTCCACCTTC,CAWSYRQGSTF
-,TRBV2,-,TRBJ1-5,TGTGCCAGCAGCCTCGGTTCGCCAGGGAGCAATCAGCCCCAGCATTTT,CASSLGSPGSNQPQHF
-,TRBV4-3,-,TRBJ1-4,TGCGCCAGCAGCCAAGCTTGGACAGCATTTAATGAAAAACTGTTTTTT,CASSQAWTAFNEKLFF
TRBD1,TRBV27,once,TRBJ2-3,TGTGCCAGCAGTTTGAAGACCTCCGGGACAGCCACAGATACGCAGTATTTT,CASSLKTSGTATDTQYF
-,TRBV19,-,TRBJ2-3,TGTGCCAGTAGTAACCGACCGGGTCCCTTAACAGATACGCAGTATTTT,CASSNRPGPLTDTQYF
-,TRBV5-4,-,TRBJ1-2,TGTGCCAGCAACCCTACAGGGAATGGCGGCTACACCTTC,CASNPTGNGGYTF
TRBD1,TRBV5-8,-,TRBJ2-7,TGTGCCAGCAGCCTGGACAGGGCCCCGTCCTACGAGCAGTACTTC,CASSLDRAPSYEQYF
-,TRBV27,-,TRBJ2-3,TGTGCCAGCAGTCCCCGCTTGGTAGCGGCCTCCGGTACGCAGTATTTT,CASSPRLVAASGTQYF
-,TRBV6-4,-,TRBJ1-2,TGTGCCAGCCGGGCACCACTGGAGGGCGGCTACACCTTC,CASRAPLEGGYTF
-,TRBV5-4,-,TRBJ1-6,TGTGCCAGCAGCTCTACCCTCGTTAATTCACCCCTCCACTTT,CASSSTLVNSPLHF
TRBD1,TRBV5-1,-,TRBJ2-3,TGCGCCAGCAGCATTACCGGGACAGGGACAGATACGCAGTATTTT,CASSITGTGTDTQYF